The clone carrying this T cell receptor beta chain occurred many times. Its antigen remains unidentified. This sample was taken from a study of T cell repertoires in cytomegalovirus infection. As for the study in general: It was recently identified HLA-C-restricted and well-studied HLA-B-restricted CMV epitopes that the study used. A matching HLA type, together with CMV infection, was signaled by public TCR beta signatures.

Study-level points and caveats: HLA-C-restricted, CMV-specific TCR beta clonotypes were dominant ex vivo. Accumulated public TCR beta family frequency recognized individuals carrying CMV together with the relevant HLA.

This CDR3 comprises 19 residues. V lost 5 bases and J lost 6; bases outside the gene matches: 21. Germline CDR1 reads SEHNR; CDR2 reads FQNEAQ (reference sequence). TCRdb reprocessed the reads with MiXCR, giving one entry per CDR3 protein. The sample lists roughly 110,000 distinct CDR3 sequences, around 30% occurring once. The chain links TRBV7-9 to TRBJ2-3; 9 positions agree with TRBD2. Here the sequenced sample was CD8+ T cells from cultured PBMCs, taken from culture after CMV antigen stimulation. The TCR comes from a human donor in good health (CMV status not recorded). Some clones in this sample may be carry-over from other donors' samples. CDR3 in DNA: TGTGCCAGCAGCCCAGTTCGGGCTCTAGCGGGGCTTCCCCCGGATACGCAGTATTTT. This translates into CASSPVRALAGLPPDTQYF. The complete variable domain, with remaining parts taken from reference TRBV7-9 and TRBJ2-3, reads DTGVSQNPRHKITKRGQNVTFRCDPISEHNRLYWYRQTLGQGPEFLTYFQNEAQLEKSRLLSDRFSAERPKGSFSTLEIQRTEQGDSAMYLCASSPVRALAGLPPDTQYFGPGTRLTVL.